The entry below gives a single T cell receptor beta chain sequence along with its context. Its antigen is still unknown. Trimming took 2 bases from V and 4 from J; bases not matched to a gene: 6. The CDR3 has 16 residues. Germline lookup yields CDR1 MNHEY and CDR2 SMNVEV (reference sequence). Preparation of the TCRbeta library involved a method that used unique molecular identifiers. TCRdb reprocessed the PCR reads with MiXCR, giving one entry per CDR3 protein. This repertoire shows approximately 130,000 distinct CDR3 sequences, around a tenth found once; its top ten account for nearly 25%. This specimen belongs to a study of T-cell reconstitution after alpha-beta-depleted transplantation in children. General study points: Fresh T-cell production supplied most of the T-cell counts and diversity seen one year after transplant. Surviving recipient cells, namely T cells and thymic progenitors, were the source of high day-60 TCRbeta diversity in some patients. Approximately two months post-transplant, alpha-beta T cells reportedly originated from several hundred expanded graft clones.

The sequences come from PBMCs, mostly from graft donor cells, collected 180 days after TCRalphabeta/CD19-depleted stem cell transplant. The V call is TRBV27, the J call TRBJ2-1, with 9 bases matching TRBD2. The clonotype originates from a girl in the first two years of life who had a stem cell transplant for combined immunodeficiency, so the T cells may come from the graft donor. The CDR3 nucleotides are TGTGCCAGCAGTTTACCATCTCTAGCGGGATACAATGAGCAGTTCTTC. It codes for CASSLPSLAGYNEQFF.